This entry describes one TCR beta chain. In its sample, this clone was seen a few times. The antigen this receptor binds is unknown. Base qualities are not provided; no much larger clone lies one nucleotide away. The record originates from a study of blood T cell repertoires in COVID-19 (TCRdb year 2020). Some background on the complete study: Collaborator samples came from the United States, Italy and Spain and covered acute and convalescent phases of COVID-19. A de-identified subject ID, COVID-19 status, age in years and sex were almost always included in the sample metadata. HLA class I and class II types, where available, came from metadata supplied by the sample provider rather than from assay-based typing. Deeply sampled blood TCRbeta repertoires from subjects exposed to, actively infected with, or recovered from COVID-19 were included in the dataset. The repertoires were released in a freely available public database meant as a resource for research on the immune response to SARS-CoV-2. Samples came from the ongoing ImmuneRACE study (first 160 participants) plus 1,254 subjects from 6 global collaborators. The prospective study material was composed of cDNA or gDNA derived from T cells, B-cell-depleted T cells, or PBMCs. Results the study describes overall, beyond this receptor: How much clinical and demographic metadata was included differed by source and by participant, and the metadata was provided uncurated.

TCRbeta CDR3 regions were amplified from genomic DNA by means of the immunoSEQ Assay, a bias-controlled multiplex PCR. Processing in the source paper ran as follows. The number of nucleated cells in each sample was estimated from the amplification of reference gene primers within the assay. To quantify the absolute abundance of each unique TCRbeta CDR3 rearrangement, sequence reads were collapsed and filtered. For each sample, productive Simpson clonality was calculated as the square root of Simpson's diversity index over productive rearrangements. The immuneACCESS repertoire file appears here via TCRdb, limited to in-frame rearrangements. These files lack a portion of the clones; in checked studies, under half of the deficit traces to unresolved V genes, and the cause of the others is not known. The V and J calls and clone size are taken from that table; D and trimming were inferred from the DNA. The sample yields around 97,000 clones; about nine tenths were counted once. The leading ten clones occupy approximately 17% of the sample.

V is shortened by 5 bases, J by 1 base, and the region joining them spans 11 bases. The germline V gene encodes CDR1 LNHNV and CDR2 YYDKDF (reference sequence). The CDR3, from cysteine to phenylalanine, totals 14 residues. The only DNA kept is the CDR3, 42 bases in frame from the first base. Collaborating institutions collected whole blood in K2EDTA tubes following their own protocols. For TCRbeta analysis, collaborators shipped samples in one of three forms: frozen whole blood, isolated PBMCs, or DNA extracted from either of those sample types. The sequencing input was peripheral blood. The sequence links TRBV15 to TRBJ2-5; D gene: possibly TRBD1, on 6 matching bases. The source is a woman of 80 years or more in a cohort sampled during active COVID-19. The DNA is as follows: TGTGCCACCAGCTCCAGGGGTGGCCAAGAGACCCAGTACTTC. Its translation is CATSSRGGQETQYF.